The source of this T cell receptor (beta chain) is a study of T cell changes during pregnancy in multiple sclerosis. Sequenced by immunoSEQ multiplex PCR; TCRdb stores in-frame clones only, minus some. Of 85,000 to 90,000 clones listed, about 94% are singletons. This clone was observed a single time. V lost 6 bases, J lost 5 bases, and 19 bases lay in between. Germline V gene data show CDR1 as MNHNS and CDR2 as SASEGT. The CDR3 contains 15 residues. This specimen was peripheral blood, taken after pregnancy. The clonotype was recovered from a female donor in good health, enrolled as a control in a pregnancy study. The gene calls are TRBV6-1 and TRBJ2-5; TRBD2 might be the D (6 bases). The chain's CDR3 is CASSINGGGFETQYF. The DNA for the CDR3 is TGTGCCAGCAGCATCAACGGAGGAGGGTTCGAGACCCAGTACTTC.